The present T cell receptor (beta chain) was sequenced within a study of blood T cell repertoires in COVID-19. At the level of the study: There were acute and convalescent COVID-19 samples, and they came from the United States, Italy and Spain. T cells, B-cell-depleted T cells, or PBMCs provided the cDNA or gDNA that served as material.

This clone appeared a few times. The germline V gene has CDR1 KGHDR and CDR2 SFDVKD. The CDR3 runs 13 residues. V lost 6 bases to trimming and J lost 3 bases, with 8 bases between them. The age range of participants was 18 to 89 years, with residence in about two dozen US areas. Authors' methods: Reference gene primer amplification gave nucleated cell count estimates. The data were produced by immunoSEQ multiplex PCR, yet TCRdb's version contains in-frame clones alone and is incomplete. Clonal size and the V and J genes are those of that table, whereas D and trimming came from the DNA. The sample carries approximately 170,000 clones, less than 90% recorded once.

V is TRBV24-1 and J is TRBJ1-3; D remains unclear. The sample comprised PBMCs or T cells enriched from blood (not recorded which). This receptor was obtained from a woman aged 45-65 years who had recovered from COVID-19. DNA for the CDR3: TGTGCCACCAGTCACTCGGGTGGAAACACCATATATTTT. Translating it yields CATSHSGGNTIYF.